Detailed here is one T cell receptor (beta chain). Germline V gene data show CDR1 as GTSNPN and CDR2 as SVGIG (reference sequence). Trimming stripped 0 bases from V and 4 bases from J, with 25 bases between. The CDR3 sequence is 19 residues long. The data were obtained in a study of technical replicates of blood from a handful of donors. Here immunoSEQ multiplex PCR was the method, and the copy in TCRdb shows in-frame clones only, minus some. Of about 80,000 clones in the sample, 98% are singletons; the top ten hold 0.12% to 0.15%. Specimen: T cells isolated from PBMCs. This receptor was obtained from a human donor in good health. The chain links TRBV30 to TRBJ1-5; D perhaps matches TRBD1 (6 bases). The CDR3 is CAWSVGRLAGGHSNQPQHF. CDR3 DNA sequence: TGTGCCTGGAGTGTAGGCCGACTAGCTGGGGGCCATTCAAATCAGCCCCAGCATTTT. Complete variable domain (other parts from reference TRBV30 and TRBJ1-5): SQTIHQWPATLVQPVGSPLSLECTVEGTSNPNLYWYRQAAGRGLQLLFYSVGIGQISSEVPQNLSASRPQDRQFILSSKKLLLSDSGFYLCAWSVGRLAGGHSNQPQHFGDGTRLSIL.